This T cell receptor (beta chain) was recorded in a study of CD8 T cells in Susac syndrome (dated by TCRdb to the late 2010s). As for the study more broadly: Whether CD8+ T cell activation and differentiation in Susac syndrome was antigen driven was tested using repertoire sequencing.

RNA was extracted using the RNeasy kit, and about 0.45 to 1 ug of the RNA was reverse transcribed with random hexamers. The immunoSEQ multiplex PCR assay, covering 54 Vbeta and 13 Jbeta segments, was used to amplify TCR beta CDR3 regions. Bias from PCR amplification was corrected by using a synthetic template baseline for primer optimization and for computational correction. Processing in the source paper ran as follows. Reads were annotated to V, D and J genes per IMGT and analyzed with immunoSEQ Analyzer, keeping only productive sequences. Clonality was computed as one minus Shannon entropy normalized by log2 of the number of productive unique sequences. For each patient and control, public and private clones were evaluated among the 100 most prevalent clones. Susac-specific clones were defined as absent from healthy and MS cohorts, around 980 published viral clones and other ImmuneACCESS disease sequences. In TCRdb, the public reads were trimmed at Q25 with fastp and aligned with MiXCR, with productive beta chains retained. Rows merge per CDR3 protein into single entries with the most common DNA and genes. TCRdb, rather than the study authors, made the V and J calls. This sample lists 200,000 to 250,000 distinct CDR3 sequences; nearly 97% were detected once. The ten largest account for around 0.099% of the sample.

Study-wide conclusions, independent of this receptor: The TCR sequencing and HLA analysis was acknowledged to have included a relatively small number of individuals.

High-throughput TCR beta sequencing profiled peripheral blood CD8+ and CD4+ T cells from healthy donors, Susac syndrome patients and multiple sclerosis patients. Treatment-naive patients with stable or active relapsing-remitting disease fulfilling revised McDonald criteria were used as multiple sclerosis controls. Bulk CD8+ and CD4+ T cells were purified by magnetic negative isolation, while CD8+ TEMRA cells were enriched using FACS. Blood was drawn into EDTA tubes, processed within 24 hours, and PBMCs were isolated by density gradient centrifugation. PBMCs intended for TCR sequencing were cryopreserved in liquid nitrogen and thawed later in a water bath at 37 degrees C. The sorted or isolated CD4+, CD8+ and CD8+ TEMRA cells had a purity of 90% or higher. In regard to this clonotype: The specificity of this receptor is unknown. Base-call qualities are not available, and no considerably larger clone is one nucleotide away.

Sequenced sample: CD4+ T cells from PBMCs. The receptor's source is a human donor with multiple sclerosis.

CDR3 loop: CASSFQGGGELFF. The nucleotide sequence reads TGTGCCAGCAGTTTTCAGGGCGGCGGGGAGCTGTTTTTT. Recombination joined TRBV12-3 or TRBV12-4 with TRBJ2-2, with TRBD1 as a weak D call on 5 bases. The CDR3, from cysteine to phenylalanine, totals 13 residues. Here the CDR3 DNA is all that survives: 39 bases in frame from base 1. V is clipped by 3 bases and J by 7 bases, and the sequence between their germline boundaries is 9 bases long.